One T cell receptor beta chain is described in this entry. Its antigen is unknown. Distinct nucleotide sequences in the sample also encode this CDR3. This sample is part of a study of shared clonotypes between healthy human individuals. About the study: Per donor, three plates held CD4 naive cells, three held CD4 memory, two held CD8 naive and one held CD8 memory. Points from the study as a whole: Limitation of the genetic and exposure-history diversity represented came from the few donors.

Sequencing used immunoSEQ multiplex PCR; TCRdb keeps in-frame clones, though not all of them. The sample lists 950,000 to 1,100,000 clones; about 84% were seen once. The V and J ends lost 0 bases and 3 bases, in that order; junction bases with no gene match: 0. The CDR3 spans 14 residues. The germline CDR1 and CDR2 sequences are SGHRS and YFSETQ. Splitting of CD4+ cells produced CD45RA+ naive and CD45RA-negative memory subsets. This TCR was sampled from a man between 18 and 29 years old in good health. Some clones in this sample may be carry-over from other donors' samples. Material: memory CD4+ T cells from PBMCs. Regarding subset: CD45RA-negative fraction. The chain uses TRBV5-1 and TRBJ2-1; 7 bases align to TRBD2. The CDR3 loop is CASSLGTSYNEQFF. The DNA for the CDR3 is TGCGCCAGCAGCTTGGGGACTAGCTACAATGAGCAGTTCTTC.